The 27 T cell receptor beta chains reported below all come from one sample, sequenced in a study of cytomegalovirus exposure and HLA in healthy donors. This PCR relied on a set of 60 Vbeta primers and 13 Jbeta primers. Sequencing used immunoSEQ multiplex PCR; TCRdb keeps in-frame clones, though not all of them. Counted here are about 160,000 clones, less than 85% occurring once; the ten biggest clones make up over 1.1%. Sequencing was carried out using PBMCs. The source is a man between 60 and 70 years old in good health and CMV-seronegative.

The rearrangement links TRBV7-2 to TRBJ2-5; TRBD2 is a possible D gene (6 bases). The CDR3 consists of 15 residues. The germline V and J ends were trimmed by 2 bases and 7 bases, with 17 bases remaining between them. Per the germline V gene, CDR1 is SGHTA and CDR2 is FQGNSA. CDR3 bases: TGTGCCAGCAGCTTATCCAGACTAGGGGCCGGGACCCAGTACTTC. Amino acids: CASSLSRLGAGTQYF. Complete variable domain (other parts from reference TRBV7-2 and TRBJ2-5): GAGVSQSPSNKVTEKGKDVELRCDPISGHTALYWYRQSLGQGLEFLIYFQGNSAPDKSGLPSDRFSAERTGGSVSTLTIQRTQQEDSAVYLCASSLSRLGAGTQYFGPGTRLLVL.

This clone was detected only a few times. This sequence joins TRBV7-2 and TRBJ2-3; the D gene is possibly TRBD1 (5 bases). The V end was cut by 4 bases, the J end by 6 bases, with 14 bases between. The CDR3 consists of 14 residues. The V gene's germline CDR1 is SGHTA and CDR2 FQGNSA. The CDR3 sequence: CASSSHGQQDTQYF. CDR3 nucleotides: TGTGCCAGCAGCTCCCACGGACAACAGGATACGCAGTATTTT.

On this clone itself: The same CDR3 is also encoded by other DNA sequences in this sample. The chain employs TRBV7-2 and TRBJ2-7; no firm D call. The CDR3 has 14 amino acids. V lost 5 bases to trimming and J lost 3 bases, with 14 bases between them. Germline V gene data show CDR1 as SGHTA and CDR2 as FQGNSA. The chain's CDR3 is CASSPLTPNYEQYF. As DNA, the CDR3 is TGTGCCAGCAGCCCGCTGACACCAAACTACGAGCAGTACTTC.

The chain has TRBV9 and TRBJ1-2, with 7 positions matching TRBD1. CDR3 size: 16 residues. CDR1 SGDLS and CDR2 YYNGEE come from the germline V gene. The V gene end was trimmed by 2 bases and the J gene end by 4 bases; junction bases not matched to a gene: 11. The chain's CDR3 is CASSVGQYNDGYGYTF. CDR3 DNA: TGTGCCAGCAGCGTGGGACAGTATAACGACGGCTATGGCTACACCTTC.

The chain joins TRBV6-1 to TRBJ2-3; 15 nucleotides agree with TRBD2. CDR3 length equals 20 residues. Germline V gene lookup returns CDR1 MNHNS and CDR2 SASEGT. Trimming removed 4 bases from V and 1 base from J; junction bases left unmatched: 12. CDR3 in amino acids: CASSAYSRTSGGAGTDTQYF. For the CDR3, the DNA is TGTGCCAGCAGTGCTTACTCCCGGACTAGCGGGGGGGCGGGCACAGATACGCAGTATTTT.

With regard to this clone: One junction end disagrees with the germline gene, perhaps due to a read error. The CDR3 is CSARGLGGFPF. In DNA, the CDR3 is TGCAGTGCTAGAGGTTTAGGGGGATTCCCATTC. The chain carries TRBV20-1 and TRBJ2-7; tentative D call: TRBD1 (6 bases). The CDR3 spans 11 residues. The germline CDR1 and CDR2 sequences are DFQATT and SNEGSKA (reference sequence).

V gene TRBV6-1 combines with J gene TRBJ1-3, with 8 nucleotides matching TRBD1. Trimming removed 9 bases from V and 3 bases from J; junction bases left unmatched: 7. The CDR3 length is 14 residues. Germline CDR1 reads MNHNS; CDR2 reads SASEGT. Written as DNA, the CDR3 is TGTGCCAGTACCCTAGGACAGGGTGGAAACACCATATATTTT. This codes for CASTLGQGGNTIYF.

J is TRBJ2-5 and V is TRBV2, with 7 nucleotides matching TRBD1. CDR3 length: 14 residues. The V and J ends lost 6 bases and 0 bases, in that order; junction bases with no gene match: 4. From germline, CDR1 is SNHLY and CDR2 FYNNEI. CDR3 nucleotide sequence: TGTGCCAGCAGAGAGGGGACAGACCAAGAGACCCAGTACTTC. This sequence encodes CASREGTDQETQYF.

This clone is a singleton in its sample. The chain links TRBV6-5 to TRBJ2-2, with D possibly matching TRBD1 (5 bases). Trimming left V 8 bases short and J 2 bases short, with 12 bases between. Germline V gives CDR1 MNHEY, CDR2 SVGAGI. The CDR3 consists of 14 residues. The DNA for the CDR3 is TGTGCCAGCCAGGCAGGGTTCAACACCGGGGAGCTGTTTTTT. As protein: CASQAGFNTGELFF.

This clone has only a few counts. The chain combines TRBV18 with TRBJ1-2; TRBD1 agrees at 7 bases. This CDR3 has 13 residues. Germline CDR1 is KGHSH and CDR2 is LQKENI. Trimming removed 4 bases from V and 4 bases from J; junction bases left unmatched: 3. The chain's CDR3 is CASSLRDSYGYTF. The CDR3 coding sequence is TGTGCCAGCTCACTGCGGGACAGCTATGGCTACACCTTC.

The gene calls are TRBV7-8 and TRBJ2-3, with 9 bases matching TRBD2. The V and J ends lost 5 bases and 0 bases, in that order; junction bases with no gene match: 9. CDR1 is SGHVS, CDR2 FQNEAQ, per germline. The CDR3 runs 17 residues. This CDR3 reads CASSPLAGDSSTDTQYF. The CDR3 nucleotides read TGTGCCAGCAGCCCCTTAGCGGGAGACTCTAGCACAGATACGCAGTATTTT.

The chain couples TRBV5-8 to TRBJ2-1, with D possibly TRBD2 on 5 matching bases. With 3 bases removed from V and 4 bases from J, the gap between germline ends came to 17 bases. CDR1 is SGHTS, CDR2 YDEGEE, per germline. This CDR3 region has 16 residues. The CDR3 DNA reads as TGTGCCAGCAGCTCGAGCGTCGGGCGGGCTTACAATGAGCAGTTCTTC. This gives the protein CASSSSVGRAYNEQFF.

The rearrangement joins TRBV6-5 to TRBJ1-1; D ambiguous. This CDR3 has 13 amino acids. The germline V gene encodes CDR1 MNHEY and CDR2 SVGAGI. Between the trimmed V and J ends, which lost 4 bases and 0 bases, there was a span of 6 bases. For the CDR3, the DNA is TGTGCCAGCAGTTTAACACTGAACACTGAAGCTTTCTTT. As protein: CASSLTLNTEAFF.

This rearrangement joins TRBV5-4 to TRBJ2-5, with TRBD1 matching 10 bases. The CDR3 loop spans 13 amino acids. Germline values: CDR1 SGHNT, CDR2 YYREEE (reference sequence). V shed 4 bases and J 7 bases; nucleotides not matched to a gene: 4. CDR3 DNA: TGTGCCAGCAGCCCTAGGACAGGGGGGACCCAGTACTTC. As protein: CASSPRTGGTQYF.

A remark on this clone: This same CDR3 is encoded by further DNA sequences in the sample. This chain links TRBV18 with TRBJ2-7, with no clear D. Germline CDR1 and CDR2: KGHSH and LQKENI. The CDR3 covers 13 residues. V was shortened by 4 bases and J by 0 bases, with 7 bases between the two germline ends. The chain's CDR3 is CASSLSDSYEQYF. Here the CDR3 DNA reads TGTGCCAGCTCACTTTCAGACTCCTACGAGCAGTACTTC. Supplemented by reference TRBV18 and TRBJ2-7, the full variable domain reads NAGVMQNPRHLVRRRGQEARLRCSPMKGHSHVYWYRQLPEEGLKFMVYLQKENIIDESGMPKERFSAEFPKEGPSILRIQQVVRGDSAAYFCASSLSDSYEQYFGPGTRLTVT.

This clone occurred once. The gene calls are TRBV5-1 and TRBJ2-5; perhaps TRBD1 as D (5 bases). Germline V lookup: CDR1 SGHRS, CDR2 YFSETQ. Trimming took off 7 bases at V and 2 bases at J, with 9 bases between the two ends. This CDR3 region has 12 residues. The CDR3 nucleotides are TGCGCCAGCGCATCAGGGCAAGAGACCCAGTACTTC. Its translation is CASASGQETQYF.

This chain joins TRBV19 and TRBJ2-5; TRBD2 matches 11 bases. Germline V gives CDR1 LNHDA, CDR2 SQIVND (reference sequence). The CDR3 has 15 residues. Trimming took 4 bases from V and 3 from J; bases not matched to a gene: 4. Here the CDR3 reads CASSTGLAGEETQYF. CDR3 in DNA: TGTGCCAGTAGTACCGGACTAGCGGGCGAAGAGACCCAGTACTTC.

The gene calls are TRBV4-3 and TRBJ1-2; D not certain. The CDR3 loop spans 13 amino acids. V was pared by 0 bases and J by 2 bases, with 4 bases between. Germline assignment: CDR1 LGHNA and CDR2 YSLEER. As DNA, the CDR3 is TGCGCCAGCAGCCAAGACAGAAACTATGGCTACACCTTC. Translation gives CASSQDRNYGYTF.

The J gene is TRBJ2-1, the V gene TRBV7-8; D is perhaps TRBD1 (5 bases). This CDR3 has 15 residues. CDR1 SGHVS and CDR2 FQNEAQ come from the germline V gene. V lost 5 bases and J 2 bases, leaving 13 bases between the germline ends. The CDR3 sequence: CASSPLRGPYNEQFF. The CDR3 coding sequence is TGTGCCAGCAGCCCCCTTAGGGGCCCCTACAATGAGCAGTTCTTC.

This chain joins TRBV30 and TRBJ1-1; D not certain. The CDR3 totals 14 residues. CDR1 and CDR2 (germline): GTSNPN, SVGIG (reference sequence). V lost 5 bases and J 1 base, leaving 14 bases between the germline ends. CDR3 region: CAWGPGRENTEAFF. As DNA, the CDR3 is TGTGCCTGGGGTCCTGGGAGAGAGAACACTGAAGCTTTCTTT.

V gene TRBV5-1 combines with J gene TRBJ2-2, with D possibly matching TRBD2 (6 bases). Germline V gene sequence: CDR1 SGHRS, CDR2 YFSETQ. Trimming cost V 4 bases and J 6 bases, with 10 bases left between them. The CDR3 spans 13 residues. CDR3 nucleotides: TGCGCCAGCAGCCGGGACTTGGCCGGGGAGCTGTTTTTT. It yields the protein CASSRDLAGELFF.

This clone was found once. The J gene is TRBJ2-3, the V gene TRBV5-6, with 14 positions matching TRBD2. Germline V lookup: CDR1 SGHDT, CDR2 YYEEEE. There are 13 residues in the CDR3. The V and J ends lost 9 bases and 13 bases, in that order; junction bases with no gene match: 10. The chain's CDR3 is CATAGLAGGSEYF. In DNA form, the CDR3 reads TGTGCCACCGCCGGACTAGCGGGGGGCTCGGAGTATTTT.

The rearrangement links TRBV7-9 to TRBJ2-7, with 11 bases lining up with TRBD2. This CDR3 region has 15 residues. The junction had 4 bases not matched to a gene; V was cut back by 0 bases and J by 6 bases. CDR1 and CDR2 from the germline V gene are SEHNR and FQNEAQ (reference sequence). This CDR3 reads CASSLAGTSGGEQYF. As DNA, the CDR3 is TGTGCCAGCAGCTTAGCCGGGACTAGCGGCGGCGAGCAGTACTTC. Drawing the rest from reference TRBV7-9 and TRBJ2-7, the complete variable domain is DTGVSQNPRHKITKRGQNVTFRCDPISEHNRLYWYRQTLGQGPEFLTYFQNEAQLEKSRLLSDRFSAERPKGSFSTLEIQRTEQGDSAMYLCASSLAGTSGGEQYFGPGTRLTVT.

This clone was recorded a few times. The chain is built from TRBV7-2 and TRBJ2-1, with unresolved D. The ends were cut back, 4 bases at V and 6 bases at J, with 4 bases in the middle. The CDR3 is made up of 11 amino acids. Germline CDR1 is SGHTA and CDR2 is FQGNSA. The CDR3 sequence: CASSSFNEQFF. The CDR3 coding sequence is TGTGCCAGCAGCTCTTTCAATGAGCAGTTCTTC. Supplemented by reference TRBV7-2 and TRBJ2-1, the full variable domain reads GAGVSQSPSNKVTEKGKDVELRCDPISGHTALYWYRQSLGQGLEFLIYFQGNSAPDKSGLPSDRFSAERTGGSVSTLTIQRTQQEDSAVYLCASSSFNEQFFGPGTRLTVL.

This chain joins TRBV27 and TRBJ2-6; D not certain. CDR3 length equals 13 residues. With 4 bases removed from V and 3 bases from J, the gap between germline ends came to 4 bases. Germline CDR1 and CDR2: MNHEY and SMNVEV (reference sequence). The chain's CDR3 is CASSSVGANVLTF. CDR3 nucleotide sequence: TGTGCCAGCAGTTCAGTTGGGGCCAACGTCCTGACTTTC.

The CDR3 DNA reads as TGTGCCAGCAGCCATGTCACGACAGGAACCGCCTACGAGCAGTACTTC. Encoded protein: CASSHVTTGTAYEQYF. The genes are TRBV4-2 and TRBJ2-7; perhaps TRBD1 as D (6 bases). CDR1 LGHNA and CDR2 YNFKEQ come from the germline V gene. The germline V and J ends were trimmed by 3 bases and 2 bases, with 17 bases remaining between them. This CDR3 region has 16 residues.

The V gene is TRBV19, the J gene TRBJ2-3; TRBD1 agrees at 9 bases. The CDR3 is 16 amino acids. The ends lost 5 bases at V and 1 base at J; junction bases unmatched: 7. From germline, CDR1 is LNHDA and CDR2 SQIVND (reference sequence). The CDR3 is CASSVERDRGTDTQYF. The CDR3 nucleotides are TGTGCCAGTAGTGTCGAGAGGGACAGGGGCACAGATACGCAGTATTTT. Variable domain in full (rest from reference TRBV19 and TRBJ2-3): DGGITQSPKYLFRKEGQNVTLSCEQNLNHDAMYWYRQDPGQGLRLIYYSQIVNDFQKGDIAEGYSVSREKKESFPLTVTSAQKNPTAFYLCASSVERDRGTDTQYFGPGTRLTVL.